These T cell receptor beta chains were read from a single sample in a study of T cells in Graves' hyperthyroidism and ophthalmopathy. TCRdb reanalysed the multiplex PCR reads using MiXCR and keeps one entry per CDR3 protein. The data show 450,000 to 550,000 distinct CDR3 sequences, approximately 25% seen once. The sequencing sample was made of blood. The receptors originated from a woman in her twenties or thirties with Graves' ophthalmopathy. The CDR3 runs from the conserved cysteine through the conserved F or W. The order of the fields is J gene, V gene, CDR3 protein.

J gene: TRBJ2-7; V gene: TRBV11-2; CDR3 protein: CASSSLRDRVYEQYF
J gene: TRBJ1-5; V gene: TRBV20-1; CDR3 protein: CSASLAGMPQHF
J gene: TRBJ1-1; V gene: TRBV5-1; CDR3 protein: CASSTDLGNEAFF
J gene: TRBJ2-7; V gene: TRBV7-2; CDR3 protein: CASSLSRNEQYF
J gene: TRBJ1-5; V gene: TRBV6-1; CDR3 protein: CASSERQPVGQPQHF
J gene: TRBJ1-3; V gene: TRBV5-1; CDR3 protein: CASSSDSLSGNTIYF
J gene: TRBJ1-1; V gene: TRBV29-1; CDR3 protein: CSVFVQGNTEAFF
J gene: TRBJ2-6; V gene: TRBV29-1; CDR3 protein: CSDNQSGRSSGANVLTF
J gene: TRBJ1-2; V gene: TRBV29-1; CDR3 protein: CSVDGGQGYTF
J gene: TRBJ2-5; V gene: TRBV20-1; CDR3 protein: CSARGGSGGAETQYF
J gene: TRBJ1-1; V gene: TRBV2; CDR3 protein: CASSGSVMNTEAFF
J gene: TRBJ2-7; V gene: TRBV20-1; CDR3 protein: CSPDREGYEQYF
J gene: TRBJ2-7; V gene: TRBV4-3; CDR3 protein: CASSQSRGTVPYEQYF
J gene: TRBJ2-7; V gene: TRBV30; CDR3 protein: CAWSGSTYEQYF
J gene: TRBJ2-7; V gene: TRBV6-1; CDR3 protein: CASTAMRAYYEQYF
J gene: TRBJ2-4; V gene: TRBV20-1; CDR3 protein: CSARDSISADIQYF
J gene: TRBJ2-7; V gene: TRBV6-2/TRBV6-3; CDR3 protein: CASSYPDRGLYEQYF
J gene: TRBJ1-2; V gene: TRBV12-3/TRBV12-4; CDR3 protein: CASSFQPLVGYTF
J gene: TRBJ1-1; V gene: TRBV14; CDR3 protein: CASSLTWMRAEAFF
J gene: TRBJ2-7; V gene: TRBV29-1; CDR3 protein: CSVRLDSSYEQYF
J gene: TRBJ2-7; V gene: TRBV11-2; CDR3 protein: CASSLEASASYEQYF
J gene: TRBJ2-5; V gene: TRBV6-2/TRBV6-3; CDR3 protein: CATDAAGDLQETQYF
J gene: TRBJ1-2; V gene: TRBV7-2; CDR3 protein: CASSLATGTKYGYTF
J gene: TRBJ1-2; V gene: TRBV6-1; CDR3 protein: CASRAGQGVDGYTF
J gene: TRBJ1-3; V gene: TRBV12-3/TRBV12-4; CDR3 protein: CASRVGGSGNTIYF
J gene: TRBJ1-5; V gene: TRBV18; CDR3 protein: CASSPDVQGPQPQHF
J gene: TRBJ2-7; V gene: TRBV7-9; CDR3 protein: CASKPEGDFSYEQYF
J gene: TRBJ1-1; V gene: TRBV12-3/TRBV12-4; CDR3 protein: CASSLQDSPEAFF
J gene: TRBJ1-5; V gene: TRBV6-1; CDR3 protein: CASSEFDSNQPQHF
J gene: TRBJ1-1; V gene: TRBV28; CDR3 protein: CASSLIGSWGPRTEAFF
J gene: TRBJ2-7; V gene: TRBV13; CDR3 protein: CASSITGYEQYF
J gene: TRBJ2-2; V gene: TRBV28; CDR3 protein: CASSLAMANTGELFF
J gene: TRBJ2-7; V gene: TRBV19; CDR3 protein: CASSPLRWQASSYEQYF
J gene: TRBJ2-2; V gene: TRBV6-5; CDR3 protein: CASSYSSGGTNTGELFF
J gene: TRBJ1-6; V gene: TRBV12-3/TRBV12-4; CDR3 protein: CASSEDRGRSPLHF
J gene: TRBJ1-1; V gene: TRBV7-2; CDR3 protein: CASSLYGPHTEAFF
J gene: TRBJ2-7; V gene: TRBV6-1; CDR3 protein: CASSEEATEDEQYF
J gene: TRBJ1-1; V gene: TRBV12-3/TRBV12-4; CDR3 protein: CASKAGSNTEAFF
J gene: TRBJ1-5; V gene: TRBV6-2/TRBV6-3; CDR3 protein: CASSYEEDSNQPQHF
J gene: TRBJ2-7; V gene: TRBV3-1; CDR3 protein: CASSQASDTYEQYF
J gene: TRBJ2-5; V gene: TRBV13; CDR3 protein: CASSLGQGAGETQYF
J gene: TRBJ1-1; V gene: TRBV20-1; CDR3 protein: CSVPEYTEAFF
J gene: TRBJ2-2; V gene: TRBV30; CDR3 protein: CAWSGDYLNTGELFF
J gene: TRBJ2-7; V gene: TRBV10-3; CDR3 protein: CAISEFGTSYYEQYF
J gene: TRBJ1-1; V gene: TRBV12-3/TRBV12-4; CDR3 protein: CASSPWDSGYTEAFF
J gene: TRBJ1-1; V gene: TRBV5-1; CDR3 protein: CASSDWRYTEAFF
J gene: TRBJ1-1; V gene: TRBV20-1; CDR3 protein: CSARAAGGNFGTEAFF
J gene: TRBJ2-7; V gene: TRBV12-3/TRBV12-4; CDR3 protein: CASRYRESSYEQYF
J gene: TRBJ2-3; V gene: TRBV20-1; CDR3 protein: CSALRRLAGGNTDTQYF
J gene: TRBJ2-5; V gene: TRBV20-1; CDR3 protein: CSAATDDQETQYF
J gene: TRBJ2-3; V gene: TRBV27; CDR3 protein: CASSLIGAYTDTQYF
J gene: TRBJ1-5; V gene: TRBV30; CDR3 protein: CAWSHRQGDQPQHF
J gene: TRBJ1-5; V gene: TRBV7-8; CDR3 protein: CASAAQIISNQPQHF
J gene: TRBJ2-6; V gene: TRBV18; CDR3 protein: CASSQRTDASGVNVLTF
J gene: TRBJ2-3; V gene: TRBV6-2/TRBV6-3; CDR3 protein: CASSTPTSGEPTDTQYF